This TCR beta chain was recovered during a study of identical twins. Broader study findings: Reduced insertions were recorded for abundant cord blood beta clonotypes, with no such pattern in memory repertoires.

The CDR3 contains 13 residues. V lost 3 bases, J lost 2 bases, and 8 bases lay in between. The germline V gene encodes CDR1 SGHAT and CDR2 FQNNGV. Via MiXCR, TCRdb re-called the 5' RACE reads, giving one row per CDR3 protein. The sample shows approximately 300,000 distinct CDR3 sequences, roughly 9% of them seen only once. This clonotype was recorded a few times. Its antigen is unknown. Separately, the same data were catalogued under a study of yellow fever vaccine responses in identical twins.

The chain employs TRBV11-2 and TRBJ2-7, with D unresolved. The sequencing sample was made of CD8+ T cells sorted from blood. The origin of this receptor is a woman younger than 30 in good health. CDR3 bases: TGTGCCAGCAGCTTCTCAGGTCCCTACGAGCAGTACTTC. Its protein product is CASSFSGPYEQYF.